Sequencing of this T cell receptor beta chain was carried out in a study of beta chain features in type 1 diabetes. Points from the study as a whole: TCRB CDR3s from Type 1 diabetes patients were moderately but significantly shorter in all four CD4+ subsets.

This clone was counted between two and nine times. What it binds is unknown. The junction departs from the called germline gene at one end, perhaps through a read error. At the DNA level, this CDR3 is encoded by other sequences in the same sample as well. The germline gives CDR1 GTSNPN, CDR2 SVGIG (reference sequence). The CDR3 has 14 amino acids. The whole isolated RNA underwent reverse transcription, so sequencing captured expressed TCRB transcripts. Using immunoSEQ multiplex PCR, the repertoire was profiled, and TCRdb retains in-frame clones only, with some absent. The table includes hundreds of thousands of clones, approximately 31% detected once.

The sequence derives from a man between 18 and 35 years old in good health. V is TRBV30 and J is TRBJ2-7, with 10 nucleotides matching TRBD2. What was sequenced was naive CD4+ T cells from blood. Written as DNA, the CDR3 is TGTGCCTGGAGAGATGAGCGGGAGGGCTACGAGCAGTACTTT. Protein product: CAWRDEREGYEQYF.